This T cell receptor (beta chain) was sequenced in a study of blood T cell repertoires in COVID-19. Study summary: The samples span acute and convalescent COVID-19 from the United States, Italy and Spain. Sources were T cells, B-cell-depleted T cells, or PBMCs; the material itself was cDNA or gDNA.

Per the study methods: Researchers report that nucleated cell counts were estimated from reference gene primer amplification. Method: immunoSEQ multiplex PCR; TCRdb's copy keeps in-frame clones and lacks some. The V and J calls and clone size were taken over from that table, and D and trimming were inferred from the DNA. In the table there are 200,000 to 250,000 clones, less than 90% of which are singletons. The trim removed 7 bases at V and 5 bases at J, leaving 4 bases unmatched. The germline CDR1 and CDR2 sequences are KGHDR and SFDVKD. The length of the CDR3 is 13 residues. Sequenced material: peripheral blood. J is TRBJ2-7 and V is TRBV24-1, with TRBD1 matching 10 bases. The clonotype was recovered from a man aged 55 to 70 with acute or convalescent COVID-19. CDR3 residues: CATSGTGVNEQYF. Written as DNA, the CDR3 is TGTGCCACCAGCGGGACAGGGGTGAACGAGCAGTACTTC.